These 9 T cell receptor beta chains came from one sample sequenced in a study of cytomegalovirus exposure and HLA in healthy donors. The PCR used 60 Vbeta and 13 Jbeta primers. Sequencing was performed with immunoSEQ multiplex PCR; in TCRdb, only in-frame clones are kept and a portion is missing. Its table lists around 75,000 clones. The sequencing input was PBMCs. Source of these receptors: a woman aged 55-69 years in good health and CMV-seronegative.

Concerning this clone: Different DNA sequences within this sample yield the same CDR3. The genes are TRBV18 and TRBJ2-6, with 7 bases that match TRBD2. The CDR3 loop spans 18 amino acids. Germline CDR1 and CDR2: KGHSH and LQKENI. The J segment lost 0 bases and the V segment lost 6 bases, leaving 11 bases of the junction unmatched. The CDR3 sequence is CASSRGGSLNSGANVLTF. The CDR3 DNA sequence: TGTGCCAGCTCTCGAGGCGGGAGTTTAAACTCTGGGGCCAACGTCCTGACTTTC.

The gene calls are TRBV18 and TRBJ1-3, with 8 nucleotides matching TRBD1. V lost 2 bases to trimming and J lost 0 bases; unmatched junction nucleotides: 0. Germline V CDR1 and CDR2: KGHSH, LQKENI. The CDR3 has 15 amino acids. As DNA, the CDR3 is TGTGCCAGCTCACCAACAGGGGGCTCTGGAAACACCATATATTTT. Protein sequence: CASSPTGGSGNTIYF.

This rearrangement joins TRBV7-8 to TRBJ2-1; TRBD2 is a possible D gene (6 bases). V was shortened by 1 base and J by 6 bases, with 13 bases between the two germline ends. This CDR3 has 15 residues. Germline V gene data show CDR1 as SGHVS and CDR2 as FQNEAQ. CDR3 in amino acids: CASSLVDSGSNEQFF. In nucleotides, the CDR3 is TGTGCCAGCAGCTTAGTAGATAGCGGATCCAATGAGCAGTTCTTC.

V usage is TRBV7-9 and J usage is TRBJ2-1; D gene unclear. Per germline, CDR1 SEHNR and CDR2 FQNEAQ (reference sequence). The CDR3 is made up of 14 amino acids. Trimming removed 5 bases from V and 5 bases from J, with 13 bases in between. The CDR3 region has the DNA TGTGCCAGCAGCCGAAAAATTACTCACAATGAGCAGTTCTTC. Amino acid sequence: CASSRKITHNEQFF.

The chain uses TRBV7-2 and TRBJ2-2; D unresolved. The length of the CDR3 is 14 residues. The germline CDR1 and CDR2 sequences are SGHTA and FQGNSA. Trimming removed 3 bases at V and 5 bases at J, with 10 bases between. The CDR3 coding sequence is TGTGCCAGCAGCTTTACAGTGTTTACCGGGGAGCTGTTTTTT. It translates to CASSFTVFTGELFF.

The chain combines TRBV19 with TRBJ1-5, with D maybe TRBD1 (5 bases). Germline V gives CDR1 LNHDA, CDR2 SQIVND (reference sequence). The CDR3 is made up of 15 amino acids. The V gene lost 1 base and the J gene lost 7 bases, with 14 bases spanning the gap. The CDR3 DNA sequence: TGTGCCAGTAGTATAGGGGGGGGGAGACGACAGCCCCAGCATTTT. Its protein product is CASSIGGGRRQPQHF.

The chain combines TRBV5-1 with TRBJ1-1; the match to TRBD1 covers 7 bases. The CDR3 extends over 16 amino acids. The germline V gene encodes CDR1 SGHRS and CDR2 YFSETQ. J gave up 1 base and V 8 bases, and 14 bases lay outside the gene matches. CDR3 residues: CASMTEGGQGNTEAFF. The DNA for the CDR3 is TGCGCCAGTATGACGGAAGGGGGCCAGGGGAACACTGAAGCTTTCTTT. Together with reference TRBV5-1 and TRBJ1-1, the CDR3 gives the full variable domain: KAGVTQTPRYLIKTRGQQVTLSCSPISGHRSVSWYQQTPGQGLQFLFEYFSETQRNKGNFPGRFSGRQFSNSRSEMNVSTLELGDSALYLCASMTEGGQGNTEAFFGQGTRLTVV.

The chain employs TRBV5-1 and TRBJ1-5; 7 bases align to TRBD1. Germline CDR1 SGHRS, CDR2 YFSETQ. The CDR3 runs to 14 residues. V lost 1 base, J lost 7 bases, and 5 bases stayed unmatched. The CDR3 loop reads CASSLQGEGQPQHF. The CDR3 nucleotides read TGCGCCAGCAGCTTGCAGGGGGAAGGCCAGCCCCAGCATTTT.

J is TRBJ2-3 and V is TRBV5-1; TRBD2 agrees at 10 bases. Germline CDR1 reads SGHRS; CDR2 reads YFSETQ. There are 15 residues in the CDR3. J lost 0 bases, V lost 4 bases, and 2 bases had no gene match. The CDR3 nucleotides read TGCGCCAGCAGCACACTAGCGGGGAGCACAGATACGCAGTATTTT. It encodes CASSTLAGSTDTQYF.